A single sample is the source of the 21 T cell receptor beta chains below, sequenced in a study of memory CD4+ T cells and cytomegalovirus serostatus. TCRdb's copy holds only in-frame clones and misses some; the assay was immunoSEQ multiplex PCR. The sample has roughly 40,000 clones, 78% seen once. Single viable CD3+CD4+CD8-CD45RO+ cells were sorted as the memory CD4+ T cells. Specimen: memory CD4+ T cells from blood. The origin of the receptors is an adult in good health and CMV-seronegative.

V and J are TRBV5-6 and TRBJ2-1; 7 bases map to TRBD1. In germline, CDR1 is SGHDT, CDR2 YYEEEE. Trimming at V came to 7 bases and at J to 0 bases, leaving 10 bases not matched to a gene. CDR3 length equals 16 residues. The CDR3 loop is CASRDRNRGSYNEQFF. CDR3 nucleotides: TGTGCCAGCCGAGACAGGAACAGGGGCTCCTACAATGAGCAGTTCTTC.

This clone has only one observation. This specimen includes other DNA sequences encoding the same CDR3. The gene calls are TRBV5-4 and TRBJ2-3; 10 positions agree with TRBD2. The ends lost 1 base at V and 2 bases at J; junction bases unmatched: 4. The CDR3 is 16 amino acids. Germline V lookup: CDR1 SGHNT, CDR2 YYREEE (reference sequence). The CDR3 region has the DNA TGTGCCAGCAGCTTGCCCAGCGGGGGGGCCACAGATACGCAGTATTTT. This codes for CASSLPSGGATDTQYF.

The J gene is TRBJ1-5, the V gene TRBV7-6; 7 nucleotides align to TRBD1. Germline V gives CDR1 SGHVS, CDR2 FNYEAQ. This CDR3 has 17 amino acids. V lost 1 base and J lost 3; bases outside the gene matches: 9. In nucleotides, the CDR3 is TGTGCCAGCAGCTTAGTCCCCGGGACAGAGGCCAATCAGCCCCAGCATTTT. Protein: CASSLVPGTEANQPQHF. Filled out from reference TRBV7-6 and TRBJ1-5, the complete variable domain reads GAGVSQSPRYKVTKRGQDVALRCDPISGHVSLYWYRQALGQGPEFLTYFNYEAQQDKSGLPNDRFSAERPEGSISTLTIQRTEQRDSAMYRCASSLVPGTEANQPQHFGDGTRLSIL.

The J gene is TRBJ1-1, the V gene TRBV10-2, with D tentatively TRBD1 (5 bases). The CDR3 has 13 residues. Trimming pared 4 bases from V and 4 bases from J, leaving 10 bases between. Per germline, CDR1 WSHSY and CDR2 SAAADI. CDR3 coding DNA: TGCGCCAGCAGTGCGGGGGGTGGCACTGAAGCTTTCTTT. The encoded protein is CASSAGGGTEAFF.

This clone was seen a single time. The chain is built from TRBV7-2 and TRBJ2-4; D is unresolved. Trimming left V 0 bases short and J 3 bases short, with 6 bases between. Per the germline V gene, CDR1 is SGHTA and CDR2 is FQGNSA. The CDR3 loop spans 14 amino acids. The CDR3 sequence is CASSLAGYKNIQYF. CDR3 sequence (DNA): TGTGCCAGCAGCTTAGCGGGTTACAAAAACATTCAGTACTTC.

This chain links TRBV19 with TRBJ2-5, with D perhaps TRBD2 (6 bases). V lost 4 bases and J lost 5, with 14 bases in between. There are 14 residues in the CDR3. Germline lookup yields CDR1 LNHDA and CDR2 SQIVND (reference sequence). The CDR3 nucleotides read TGTGCCAGTAGTAGAGCGGGCGTCCGGGAGACCCAGTACTTC. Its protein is CASSRAGVRETQYF.

This chain's CDR3 is CASRLGGPGTNEKLFF. The CDR3 DNA follows: TGTGCCAGCAGATTAGGGGGACCGGGGACTAATGAAAAACTGTTTTTT. The chain uses TRBV5-4 and TRBJ1-4; D is perhaps TRBD1 (6 bases). Trimming pared 5 bases from V and 2 bases from J, leaving 16 bases between. CDR3 length equals 16 residues. CDR1 is SGHNT, CDR2 YYREEE, per germline (reference sequence).

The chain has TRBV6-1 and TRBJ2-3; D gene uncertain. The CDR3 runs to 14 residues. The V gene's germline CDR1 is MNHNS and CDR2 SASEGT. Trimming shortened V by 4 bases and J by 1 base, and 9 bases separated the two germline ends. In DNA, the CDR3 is TGTGCCAGCAGTGTCTTATGGGGCACAGATACGCAGTATTTT. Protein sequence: CASSVLWGTDTQYF.

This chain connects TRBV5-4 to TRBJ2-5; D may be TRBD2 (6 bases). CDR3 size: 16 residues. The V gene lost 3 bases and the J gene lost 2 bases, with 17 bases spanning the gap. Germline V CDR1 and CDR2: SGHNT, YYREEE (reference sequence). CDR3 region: CASSSKLARAQETQYF. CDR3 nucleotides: TGTGCCAGCAGCTCCAAACTAGCCCGCGCGCAAGAGACCCAGTACTTC.

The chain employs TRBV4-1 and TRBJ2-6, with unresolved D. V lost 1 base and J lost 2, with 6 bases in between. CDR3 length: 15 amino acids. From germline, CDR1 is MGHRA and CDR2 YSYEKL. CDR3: CASSQGRPGANVLTF. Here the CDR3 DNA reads TGCGCCAGCAGCCAAGGCCGTCCTGGGGCCAACGTCCTGACTTTC.

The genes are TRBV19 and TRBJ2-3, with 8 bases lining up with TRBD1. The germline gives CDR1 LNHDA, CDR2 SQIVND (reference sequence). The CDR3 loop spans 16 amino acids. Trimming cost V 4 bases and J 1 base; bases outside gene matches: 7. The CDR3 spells CASSTPTGARTDTQYF. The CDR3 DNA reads TGTGCCAGTAGTACGCCGACAGGGGCCCGCACAGATACGCAGTATTTT.

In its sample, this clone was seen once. CDR3 region: CASSLGSGGYNEQFF. CDR3 coding DNA: TGCGCCAGCAGCTTGGGTAGCGGGGGATACAATGAGCAGTTCTTC. The chain uses TRBV5-1 and TRBJ2-1; TRBD2 agrees at 9 bases. Germline V gene sequence: CDR1 SGHRS, CDR2 YFSETQ. J was trimmed by 4 bases and V by 0 bases; bases with no gene match: 2. The length of the CDR3 is 15 residues.

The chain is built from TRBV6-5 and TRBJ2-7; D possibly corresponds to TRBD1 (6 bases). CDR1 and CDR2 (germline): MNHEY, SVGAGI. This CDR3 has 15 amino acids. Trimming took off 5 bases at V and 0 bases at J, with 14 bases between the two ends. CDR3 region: CASSTNRAYSYEQYF. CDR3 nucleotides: TGTGCCAGCAGTACTAACAGGGCGTACTCCTACGAGCAGTACTTC.

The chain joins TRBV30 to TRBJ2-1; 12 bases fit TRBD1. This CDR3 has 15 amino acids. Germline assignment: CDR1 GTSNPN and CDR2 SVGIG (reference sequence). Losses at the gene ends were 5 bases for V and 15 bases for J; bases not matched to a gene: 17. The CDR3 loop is CAWSIPGQGARWPFF. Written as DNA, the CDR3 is TGTGCCTGGTCTATCCCGGGACAGGGGGCGCGATGGCCGTTCTTC.

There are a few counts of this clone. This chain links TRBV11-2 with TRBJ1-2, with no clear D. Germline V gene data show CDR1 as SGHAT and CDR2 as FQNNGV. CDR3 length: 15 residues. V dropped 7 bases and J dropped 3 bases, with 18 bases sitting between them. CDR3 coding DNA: TGTGCCAGCAACACTCTTACGCGTCGGGACTATGGCTACACCTTC. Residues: CASNTLTRRDYGYTF. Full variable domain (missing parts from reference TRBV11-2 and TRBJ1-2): EAGVAQSPRYKIIEKRQSVAFWCNPISGHATLYWYQQILGQGPKLLIQFQNNGVVDDSQLPKDRFSAERLKGVDSTLKIQPAKLEDSAVYLCASNTLTRRDYGYTFGSGTRLTVV.

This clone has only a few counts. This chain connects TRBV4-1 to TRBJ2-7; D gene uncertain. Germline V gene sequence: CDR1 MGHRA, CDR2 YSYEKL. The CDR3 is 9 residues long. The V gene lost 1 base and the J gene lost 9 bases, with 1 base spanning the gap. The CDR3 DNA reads TGCGCCAGCAGCCAAGGGCAGTACTTC. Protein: CASSQGQYF.

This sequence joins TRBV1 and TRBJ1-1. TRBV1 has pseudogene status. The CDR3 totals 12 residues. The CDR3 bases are TGCACCAGCAGCCTCCCATCGCGGGTTGCTTTCTTT. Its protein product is CTSSLPSRVAFF.

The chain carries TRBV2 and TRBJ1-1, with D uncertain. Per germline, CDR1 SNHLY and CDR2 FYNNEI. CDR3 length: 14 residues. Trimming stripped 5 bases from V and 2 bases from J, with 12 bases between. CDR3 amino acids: CASSRTGYNTEAFF. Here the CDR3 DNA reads TGTGCCAGCAGTCGGACTGGATACAACACTGAAGCTTTCTTT.

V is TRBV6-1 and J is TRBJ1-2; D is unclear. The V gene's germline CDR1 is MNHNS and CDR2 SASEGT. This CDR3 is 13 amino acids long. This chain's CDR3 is CAVVYRANYGYTF. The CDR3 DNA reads TGTGCGGTCGTCTACCGTGCTAACTATGGCTACACCTTC.

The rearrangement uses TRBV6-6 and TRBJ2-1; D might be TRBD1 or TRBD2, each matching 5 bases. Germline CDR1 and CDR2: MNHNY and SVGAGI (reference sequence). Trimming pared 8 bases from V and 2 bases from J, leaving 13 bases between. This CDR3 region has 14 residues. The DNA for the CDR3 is TGTGCCAGCCGGGGCTCGGTGCCCTACAATGAGCAGTTCTTC. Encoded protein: CASRGSVPYNEQFF.

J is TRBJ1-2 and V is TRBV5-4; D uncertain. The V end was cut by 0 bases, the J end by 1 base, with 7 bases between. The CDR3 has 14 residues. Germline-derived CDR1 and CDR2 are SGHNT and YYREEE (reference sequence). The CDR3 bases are TGTGCCAGCAGCTTGGGGCAGTTTAACTATGGCTACACCTTC. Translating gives CASSLGQFNYGYTF.